The clone carrying this TCR beta chain was observed at least ten times. The record originates from a study of T cells in Graves' hyperthyroidism and ophthalmopathy. V lost 2 bases and J 5 bases, leaving 12 bases between the germline ends. The germline V gene has CDR1 MNHNY and CDR2 SVGAGI (reference sequence). The CDR3 loop spans 14 amino acids. From RNA transcripts, TCR beta CDR3 regions were amplified. Using the HTBI primer set, a first-round RT-PCR was run on the TCR CDR3. TCRdb processed the multiplex PCR reads anew with MiXCR; each CDR3 protein has one entry. The sample holds hundreds of thousands of distinct CDR3 sequences, roughly 15% seen once.

The sequence derives from a young woman with Graves' hyperthyroidism. The material sequenced was blood. The J gene is TRBJ2-5, the V gene TRBV6-6; the D gene is possibly TRBD2 (7 bases). The chain's CDR3 is CASSYNREGETQYF. CDR3 coding DNA: TGTGCCAGCAGTTACAACAGGGAGGGTGAGACCCAGTACTTC.